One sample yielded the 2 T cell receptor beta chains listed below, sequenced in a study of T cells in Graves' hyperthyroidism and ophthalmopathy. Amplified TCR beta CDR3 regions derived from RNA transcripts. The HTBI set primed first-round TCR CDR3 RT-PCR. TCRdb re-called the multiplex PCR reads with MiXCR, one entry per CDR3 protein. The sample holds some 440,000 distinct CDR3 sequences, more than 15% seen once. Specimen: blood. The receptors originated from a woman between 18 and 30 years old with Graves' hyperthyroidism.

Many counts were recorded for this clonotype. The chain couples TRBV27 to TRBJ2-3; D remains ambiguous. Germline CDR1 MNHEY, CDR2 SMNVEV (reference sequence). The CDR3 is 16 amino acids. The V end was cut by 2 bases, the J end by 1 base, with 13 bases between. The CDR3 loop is CASSLGRNTRTDTQYF. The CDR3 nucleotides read TGTGCCAGCAGTTTAGGTCGGAATACTCGCACAGATACGCAGTATTTT.

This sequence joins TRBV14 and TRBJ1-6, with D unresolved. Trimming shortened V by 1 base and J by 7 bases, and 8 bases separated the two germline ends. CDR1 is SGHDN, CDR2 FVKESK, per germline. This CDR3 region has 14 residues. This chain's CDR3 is CASSQAKRNSPLHF. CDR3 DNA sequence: TGTGCCAGCAGCCAAGCCAAGAGGAATTCACCCCTCCACTTT.